The clone carrying this TCR beta chain was seen many times. The data belong to a study of T cell repertoires in cytomegalovirus infection. TCRdb processed the reads anew with MiXCR; each CDR3 protein has one entry. The sample has about 210,000 distinct CDR3 sequences, under 8.5% seen once. The CDR3 runs to 16 residues. Losses at the gene ends were 3 bases for V and 5 bases for J; bases not matched to a gene: 8. Per germline, CDR1 SGHRS and CDR2 YFSETQ. Sample: PBMCs. The receptor comes from a human donor in good health (CMV status not recorded). Some clones in this sample may be carry-over from other donors' samples. V gene TRBV5-1 combines with J gene TRBJ2-3; 11 nucleotides agree with TRBD1. The CDR3 nucleotides read TGCGCCAGCAGCTCCCCCGGGACAGGGGGAAAAGATACGCAGTATTTT. It encodes CASSSPGTGGKDTQYF.